This T cell receptor beta chain was retrieved from a study of cytomegalovirus exposure and HLA in healthy donors. Study conclusions and caveats: Most TCR sequences were seen very rarely across donors, but some public TCRs occurred in many.

Points on this clone: Its antigen is not known.

The method was immunoSEQ multiplex PCR; TCRdb's version includes in-frame clones alone and lacks a portion of them. The table lists about 220,000 clones, roughly 88% of them singletons. Germline CDR1 and CDR2: SGDLS and YYNGEE. With 3 bases clipped from V and 0 bases from J, the junction kept 4 bases outside the gene matches. The CDR3 spans 17 residues. What was sequenced was PBMCs. This sequence was found in a woman between 18 and 29 years old in good health and CMV-seronegative. V is TRBV9 and J is TRBJ2-6; TRBD1 matches 9 bases. CDR3 in amino acids: CASSAGTGISGANVLTF. As DNA, the CDR3 is TGTGCCAGCAGCGCCGGGACAGGGATCTCTGGGGCCAACGTCCTGACTTTC.